Below, one TCR beta chain is given with its context. The sample belongs to a study of Ad26.COV2.S vaccination and SARS-CoV-2 variants. Study at large: Donor got 5x10^10 or 1x10^11 viral particles of Ad26.COV2.S.

V was trimmed by 5 bases and J by 10 bases, leaving 17 bases between them. The CDR3 consists of 13 residues. Profiling relied on immunoSEQ multiplex PCR, and the TCRdb table lists in-frame clones only, not all of them. Altogether 300,000 to 350,000 clones are present, approximately 86% being singletons, with the ten largest covering approximately 12%. The treatment here: roughly 19 received Ad26.COV2.S at low or high dose, single or two shots; 5 received placebo; per-sample allocation not given. The samples were gathered on day 63 after the first injection of vaccine or placebo. The source of this sequence is a person aged 18-60 years who received the Ad26.COV2.S COVID-19 vaccine or a placebo. The chain employs TRBV12-3 or TRBV12-4 and TRBJ1-1; no firm D call. The specimen comprised peripheral blood, sampled in a trial of Ad26.COV2.S vaccine versus placebo. CDR3 DNA sequence: TGTGCCAGCAGTCCCGGCGGTGTCCTGGGAGCTTTCTTT. This encodes CASSPGGVLGAFF.